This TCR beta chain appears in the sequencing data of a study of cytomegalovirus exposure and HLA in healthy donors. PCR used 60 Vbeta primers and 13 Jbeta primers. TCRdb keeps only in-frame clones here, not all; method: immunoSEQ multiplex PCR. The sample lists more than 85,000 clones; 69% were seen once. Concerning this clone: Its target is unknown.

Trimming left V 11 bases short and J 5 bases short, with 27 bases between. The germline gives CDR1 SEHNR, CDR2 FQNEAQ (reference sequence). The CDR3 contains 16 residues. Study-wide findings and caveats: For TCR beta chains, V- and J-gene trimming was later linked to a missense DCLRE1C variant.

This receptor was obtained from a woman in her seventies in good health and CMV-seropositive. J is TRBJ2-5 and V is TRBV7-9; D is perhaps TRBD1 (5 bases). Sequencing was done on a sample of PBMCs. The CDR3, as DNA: TGTGCCGTCTCAGCTGGCCTCCTCACCAGGGTGGAGACCCAGTACTTC. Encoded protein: CAVSAGLLTRVETQYF.